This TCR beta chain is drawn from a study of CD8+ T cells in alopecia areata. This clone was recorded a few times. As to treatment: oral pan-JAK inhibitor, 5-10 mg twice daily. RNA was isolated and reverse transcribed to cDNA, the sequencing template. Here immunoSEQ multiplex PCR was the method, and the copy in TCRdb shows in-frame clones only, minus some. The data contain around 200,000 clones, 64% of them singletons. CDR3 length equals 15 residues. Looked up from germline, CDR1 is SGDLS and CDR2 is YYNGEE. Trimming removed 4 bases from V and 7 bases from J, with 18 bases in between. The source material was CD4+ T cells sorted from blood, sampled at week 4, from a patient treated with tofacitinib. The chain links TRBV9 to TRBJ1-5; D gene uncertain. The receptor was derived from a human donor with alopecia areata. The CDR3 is CASSRDLSQGQPQHF. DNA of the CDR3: TGTGCCAGCAGCAGGGATTTGTCGCAAGGACAGCCCCAGCATTTT.